Following are 14 T cell receptor beta chains from one sample sequenced in a study of multiple sclerosis patients with progressive multifocal leukoencephalopathy. Sequencing was performed with immunoSEQ multiplex PCR; in TCRdb, only in-frame clones are kept and a portion is missing. The table records 25,000 to 35,000 clones, about 90% of them present only once. As for time point: time of PML onset. Sequences were derived from PBMCs, sampled from a patient treated with natalizumab. Receptors were obtained from a human donor with progressive multifocal leukoencephalopathy.

The chain couples TRBV18 to TRBJ2-2, with D hard to call. Per germline, CDR1 KGHSH and CDR2 LQKENI. There are 13 residues in the CDR3. Trimming removed 3 bases at V and 4 bases at J, with 6 bases between. This CDR3 reads CASSPRSTGELFF. The CDR3 DNA reads TGTGCCAGCTCACCGAGGAGCACCGGGGAGCTGTTTTTT.

V is TRBV7-8 and J is TRBJ2-2; 8 bases fit TRBD1. The length of the CDR3 is 14 residues. Germline CDR1 reads SGHVS; CDR2 reads FQNEAQ. V lost 3 bases and J lost 6; bases outside the gene matches: 3. The CDR3 loop is CASSLTTGAGELFF. CDR3 nucleotide sequence: TGTGCCAGCAGCTTGACGACAGGGGCCGGGGAGCTGTTTTTT.

The chain uses TRBV7-9 and TRBJ2-1; 7 nucleotides match TRBD2. This CDR3 is built from 13 residues. In germline, CDR1 is SEHNR, CDR2 FQNEAQ (reference sequence). J gave up 8 bases and V 3 bases, and 4 bases lay outside the gene matches. DNA for the CDR3: TGTGCCAGCAGCTTTTCGGGGAGGGATGAGCAGTTCTTC. It yields the protein CASSFSGRDEQFF. The whole variable domain, remainder taken from reference TRBV7-9 and TRBJ2-1, is DTGVSQNPRHKITKRGQNVTFRCDPISEHNRLYWYRQTLGQGPEFLTYFQNEAQLEKSRLLSDRFSAERPKGSFSTLEIQRTEQGDSAMYLCASSFSGRDEQFFGPGTRLTVL.

The rearrangement joins TRBV6-5 to TRBJ2-1, with no clear D. Germline V gene sequence: CDR1 MNHEY, CDR2 SVGAGI. CDR3 size: 11 residues. Trimming pared 5 bases from V and 9 bases from J, leaving 8 bases between. The CDR3 loop reads CASSLGGEQFF. The CDR3, as DNA: TGTGCCAGCAGTCTAGGCGGTGAGCAGTTCTTC.

This chain joins TRBV4-3 and TRBJ2-7; D is undetermined. Per germline, CDR1 LGHNA and CDR2 YSLEER. The CDR3 loop spans 14 amino acids. Trimming stripped 5 bases from V and 2 bases from J, with 13 bases between. CDR3 sequence: CASSSRVGPYEQYF. The DNA for the CDR3 is TGCGCCAGCAGCTCAAGAGTGGGTCCCTACGAGCAGTACTTC.

V is TRBV29-1 and J is TRBJ2-2; D perhaps matches TRBD2 (6 bases). The CDR3 loop spans 14 amino acids. Trimming cost V 3 bases and J 5 bases, with 13 bases left between them. Germline-derived CDR1 and CDR2 are SQVTM and ANQGSEA. This CDR3 is CSVDGGLSTGELFF. The CDR3 coding sequence is TGCAGCGTTGATGGGGGACTTTCAACCGGGGAGCTGTTTTTT.

The gene calls are TRBV5-6 and TRBJ1-3; TRBD1 matches at 9 bases. Losses at the gene ends were 4 bases for V and 0 bases for J; bases not matched to a gene: 11. The V gene's germline CDR1 is SGHDT and CDR2 YYEEEE. The CDR3 loop spans 18 amino acids. The CDR3 DNA is TGTGCCAGCAGCCCCAAACAGGGGGCTTCTTACTCTGGAAACACCATATATTTT. The encoded protein is CASSPKQGASYSGNTIYF.

J is TRBJ1-1 and V is TRBV6-4; tentative D call: TRBD1 (6 bases). The CDR3 totals 14 residues. Germline lookup yields CDR1 MRHNA and CDR2 SNTAGT. The ends were cut back, 6 bases at V and 0 bases at J, with 11 bases in the middle. This CDR3 is CASRQGSMNTEAFF. DNA of the CDR3: TGTGCCAGCAGGCAGGGGAGCATGAACACTGAAGCTTTCTTT.

The chain combines TRBV19 with TRBJ2-2; possible D gene TRBD1, 6 bases. Germline assignment: CDR1 LNHDA and CDR2 SQIVND (reference sequence). V lost 8 bases and J lost 5, with 18 bases in between. This CDR3 has 15 residues. CDR3 bases: TGTGCCAGTGAAAAGCCAGGGGTGGTTACCGGGGAGCTGTTTTTT. Translating it yields CASEKPGVVTGELFF. The complete variable domain, with remaining parts taken from reference TRBV19 and TRBJ2-2, reads DGGITQSPKYLFRKEGQNVTLSCEQNLNHDAMYWYRQDPGQGLRLIYYSQIVNDFQKGDIAEGYSVSREKKESFPLTVTSAQKNPTAFYLCASEKPGVVTGELFFGEGSRLTVL.

The rearrangement links TRBV7-2 to TRBJ2-1; TRBD2 matches at 9 bases. Germline V lookup: CDR1 SGHTA, CDR2 FQGNSA. V was clipped by 5 bases and J by 10 bases; unmatched bases: 12. CDR3 length: 15 amino acids. CDR3 DNA: TGTGCCAGCAGCGTACGGGCTAGCGGGGACTTGGAGCAGTTCTTC. This translates into CASSVRASGDLEQFF.

The V gene is TRBV11-2, the J gene TRBJ1-2, with 8 bases identical to TRBD1. Per germline, CDR1 SGHAT and CDR2 FQNNGV. The CDR3 has 13 residues. Trimming cost V 5 bases and J 5 bases; bases outside gene matches: 4. CDR3 sequence (DNA): TGTGCCAGCAGCCGCGGACAGGGTTATGGCTACACCTTC. Amino acids: CASSRGQGYGYTF.

This chain uses TRBV5-1 with TRBJ1-6, with unresolved D. The CDR3 covers 13 residues. Trimming removed 1 base at V and 8 bases at J, with 7 bases between. Germline V gene data show CDR1 as SGHRS and CDR2 as YFSETQ. The CDR3 loop is CASSLSSDSPLHF. CDR3 nucleotides: TGCGCCAGCAGCTTGTCGTCAGATTCACCCCTCCACTTT.

This clone appeared a single time. The V call is TRBV19, the J call TRBJ2-1; TRBD1 matches at 7 bases. Germline V gives CDR1 LNHDA, CDR2 SQIVND (reference sequence). J gave up 10 bases and V 3 bases, and 9 bases lay outside the gene matches. The CDR3 contains 14 residues. In DNA form, the CDR3 reads TGTGCCAGTAGTATGGGACAGAACCTCGGGGAGCAGTTCTTC. Translated, it gives CASSMGQNLGEQFF.

The V call is TRBV29-1, the J call TRBJ2-3; the match to TRBD1 covers 9 bases. The CDR3 runs 13 residues. V trimming: 8 bases; J trimming: 6 bases; junction bases outside the gene matches: 9. The germline V gene encodes CDR1 SQVTM and CDR2 ANQGSEA. The CDR3 protein is CSSPDRGLDTQYF. CDR3 DNA: TGCAGCTCCCCGGACAGGGGTTTGGATACGCAGTATTTT.